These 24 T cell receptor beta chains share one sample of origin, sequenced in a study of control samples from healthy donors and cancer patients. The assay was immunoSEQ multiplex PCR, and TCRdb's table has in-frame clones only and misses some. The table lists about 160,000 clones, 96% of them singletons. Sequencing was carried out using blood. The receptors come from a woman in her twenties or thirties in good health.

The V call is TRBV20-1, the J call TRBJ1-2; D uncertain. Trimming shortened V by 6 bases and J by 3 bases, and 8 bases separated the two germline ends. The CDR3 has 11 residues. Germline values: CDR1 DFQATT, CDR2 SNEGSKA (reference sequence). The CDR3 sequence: CSAAGDYGYTF. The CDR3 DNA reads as TGCAGTGCAGCTGGGGACTATGGCTACACCTTC.

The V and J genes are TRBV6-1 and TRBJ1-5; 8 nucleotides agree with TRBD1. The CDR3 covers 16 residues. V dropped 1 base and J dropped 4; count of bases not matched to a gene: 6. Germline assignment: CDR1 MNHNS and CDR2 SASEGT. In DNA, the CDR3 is TGTGCCAGCAGTGAAGTGGGGACAGGAAGTAATCAGCCCCAGCATTTT. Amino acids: CASSEVGTGSNQPQHF.

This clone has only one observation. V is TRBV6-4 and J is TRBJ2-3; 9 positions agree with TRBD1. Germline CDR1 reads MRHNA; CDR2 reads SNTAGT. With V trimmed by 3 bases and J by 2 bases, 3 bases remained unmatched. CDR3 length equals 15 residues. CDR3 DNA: TGTGCCAGCAGTGAAGGACAGGGGTCCACAGATACGCAGTATTTT. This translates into CASSEGQGSTDTQYF.

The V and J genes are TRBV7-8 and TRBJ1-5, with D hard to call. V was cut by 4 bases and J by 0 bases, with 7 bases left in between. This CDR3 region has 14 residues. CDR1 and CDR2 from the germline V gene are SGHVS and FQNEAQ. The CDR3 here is CASSWGSSNQPQHF. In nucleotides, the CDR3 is TGTGCCAGCAGCTGGGGATCTAGCAATCAGCCCCAGCATTTT.

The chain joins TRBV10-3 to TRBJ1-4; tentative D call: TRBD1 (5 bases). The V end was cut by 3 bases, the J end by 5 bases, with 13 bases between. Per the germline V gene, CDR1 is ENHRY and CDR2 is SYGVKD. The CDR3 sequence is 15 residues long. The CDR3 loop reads CAISDWAGRNEKLFF. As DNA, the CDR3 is TGTGCCATCAGTGATTGGGCAGGGCGCAATGAAAAACTGTTTTTT.

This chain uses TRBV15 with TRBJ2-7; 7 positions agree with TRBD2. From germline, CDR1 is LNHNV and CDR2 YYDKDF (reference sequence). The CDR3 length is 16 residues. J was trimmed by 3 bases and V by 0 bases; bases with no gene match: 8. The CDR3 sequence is CATSRDLGEGGYEQYF. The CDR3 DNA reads TGTGCCACCAGCAGAGATCTCGGGGAGGGCGGCTACGAGCAGTACTTC. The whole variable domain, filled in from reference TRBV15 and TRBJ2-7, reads DAMVIQNPRYQVTQFGKPVTLSCSQTLNHNVMYWYQQKSSQAPKLLFHYYDKDFNNEADTPDNFQSRRPNTSFCFLDIRSPGLGDTAMYLCATSRDLGEGGYEQYFGPGTRLTVT.

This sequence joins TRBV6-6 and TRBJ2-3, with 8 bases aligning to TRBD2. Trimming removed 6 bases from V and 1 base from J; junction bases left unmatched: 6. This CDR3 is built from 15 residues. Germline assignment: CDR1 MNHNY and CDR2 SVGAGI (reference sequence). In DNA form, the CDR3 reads TGTGCCAGCAGCAGCAAGCGGGAGCGCACAGATACGCAGTATTTT. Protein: CASSSKRERTDTQYF.

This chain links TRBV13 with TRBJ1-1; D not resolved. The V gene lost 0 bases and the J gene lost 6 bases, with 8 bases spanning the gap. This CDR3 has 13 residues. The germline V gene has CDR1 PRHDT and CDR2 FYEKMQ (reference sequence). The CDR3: CASSLGGGSEAFF. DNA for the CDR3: TGTGCCAGCAGCTTAGGGGGCGGATCTGAAGCTTTCTTT.

CDR3 sequence (DNA): TGTGCCAGCAGTCCCGCCAGGACTAGCGGGAGGCCCTCCTACAATGAGCAGTTCTTC. It codes for CASSPARTSGRPSYNEQFF. The chain recombines TRBV28 with TRBJ2-1; 14 bases are a match to TRBD2. V shed 5 bases and J 0 bases; nucleotides not matched to a gene: 9. The CDR3 spans 19 residues. Germline V lookup: CDR1 MDHEN, CDR2 SYDVKM.

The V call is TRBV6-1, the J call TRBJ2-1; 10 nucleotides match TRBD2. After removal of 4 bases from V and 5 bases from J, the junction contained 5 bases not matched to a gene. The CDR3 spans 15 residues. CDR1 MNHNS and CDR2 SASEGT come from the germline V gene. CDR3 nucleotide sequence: TGTGCCAGCAGTGCAGCGGGGGGGTGGAACAATGAGCAGTTCTTC. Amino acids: CASSAAGGWNNEQFF.

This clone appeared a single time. The CDR3 DNA sequence: TGTGCCAGCAGCTCAAGGACAGGGATCGGCACTGAAGCTTTCTTT. This codes for CASSSRTGIGTEAFF. J is TRBJ1-1 and V is TRBV5-5; 8 bases agree with TRBD1. The CDR3 spans 15 residues. V trimming: 3 bases; J trimming: 4 bases; junction bases outside the gene matches: 8. Per the germline V gene, CDR1 is SGHKS and CDR2 is YYEKEE (reference sequence).

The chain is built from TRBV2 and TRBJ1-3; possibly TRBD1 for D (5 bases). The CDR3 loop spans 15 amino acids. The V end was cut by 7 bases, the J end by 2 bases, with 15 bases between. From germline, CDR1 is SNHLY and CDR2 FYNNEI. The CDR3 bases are TGTGCCAGCACCCCTCGAGGGGCGGCTGGAAACACCATATATTTT. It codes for CASTPRGAAGNTIYF.

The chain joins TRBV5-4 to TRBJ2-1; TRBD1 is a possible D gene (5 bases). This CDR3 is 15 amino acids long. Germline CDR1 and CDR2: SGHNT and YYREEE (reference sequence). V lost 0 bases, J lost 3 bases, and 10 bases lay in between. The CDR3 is CASSLASGIYNEQFF. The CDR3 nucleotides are TGTGCCAGCAGCTTGGCGTCAGGGATCTACAATGAGCAGTTCTTC.

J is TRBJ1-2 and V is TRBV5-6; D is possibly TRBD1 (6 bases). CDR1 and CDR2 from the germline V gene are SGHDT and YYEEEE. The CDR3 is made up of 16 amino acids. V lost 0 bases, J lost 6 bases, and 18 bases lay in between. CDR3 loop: CASSLDAWQGPHGYTF. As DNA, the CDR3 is TGTGCCAGCAGCTTGGACGCCTGGCAGGGGCCACATGGCTACACCTTC. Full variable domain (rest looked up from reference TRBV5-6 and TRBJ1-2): DAGVTQSPTHLIKTRGQQVTLRCSPKSGHDTVSWYQQALGQGPQFIFQYYEEEERQRGNFPDRFSGHQFPNYSSELNVNALLLGDSALYLCASSLDAWQGPHGYTFGSGTRLTVV.

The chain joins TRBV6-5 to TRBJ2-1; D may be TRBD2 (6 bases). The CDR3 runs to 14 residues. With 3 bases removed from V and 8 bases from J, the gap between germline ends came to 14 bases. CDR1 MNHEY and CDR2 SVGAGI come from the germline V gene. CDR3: CASSYGREVDEQFF. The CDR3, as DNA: TGTGCCAGCAGTTATGGCAGGGAGGTTGATGAGCAGTTCTTC.

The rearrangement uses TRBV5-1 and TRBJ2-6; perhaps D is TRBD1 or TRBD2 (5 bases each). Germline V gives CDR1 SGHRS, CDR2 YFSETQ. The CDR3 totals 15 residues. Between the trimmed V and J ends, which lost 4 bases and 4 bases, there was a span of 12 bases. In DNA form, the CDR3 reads TGCGCCAGCAGCAGGTTAGGGACCGGGGCCAACGTCCTGACTTTC. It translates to CASSRLGTGANVLTF. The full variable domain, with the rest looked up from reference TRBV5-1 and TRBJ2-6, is KAGVTQTPRYLIKTRGQQVTLSCSPISGHRSVSWYQQTPGQGLQFLFEYFSETQRNKGNFPGRFSGRQFSNSRSEMNVSTLELGDSALYLCASSRLGTGANVLTFGAGSRLTVL.

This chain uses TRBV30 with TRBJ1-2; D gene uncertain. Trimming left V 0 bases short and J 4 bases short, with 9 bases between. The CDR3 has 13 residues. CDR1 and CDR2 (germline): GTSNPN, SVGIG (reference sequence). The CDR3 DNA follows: TGTGCCTGGAGTGTACGACCGCTCTATGGCTACACCTTC. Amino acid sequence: CAWSVRPLYGYTF.

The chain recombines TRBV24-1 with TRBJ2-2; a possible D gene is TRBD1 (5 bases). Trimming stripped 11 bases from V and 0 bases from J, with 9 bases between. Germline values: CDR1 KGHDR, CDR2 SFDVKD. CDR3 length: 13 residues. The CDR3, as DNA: TGTGCCATAAGGACACCGAACACCGGGGAGCTGTTTTTT. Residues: CAIRTPNTGELFF.

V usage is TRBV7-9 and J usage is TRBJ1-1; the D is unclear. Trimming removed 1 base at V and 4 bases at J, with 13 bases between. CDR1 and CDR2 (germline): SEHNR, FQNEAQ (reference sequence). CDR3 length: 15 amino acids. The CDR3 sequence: CASSLDGYLGTEAFF. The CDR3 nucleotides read TGTGCCAGCAGCTTAGATGGGTACCTCGGCACTGAAGCTTTCTTT. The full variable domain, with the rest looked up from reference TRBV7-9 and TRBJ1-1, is DTGVSQNPRHKITKRGQNVTFRCDPISEHNRLYWYRQTLGQGPEFLTYFQNEAQLEKSRLLSDRFSAERPKGSFSTLEIQRTEQGDSAMYLCASSLDGYLGTEAFFGQGTRLTVV.

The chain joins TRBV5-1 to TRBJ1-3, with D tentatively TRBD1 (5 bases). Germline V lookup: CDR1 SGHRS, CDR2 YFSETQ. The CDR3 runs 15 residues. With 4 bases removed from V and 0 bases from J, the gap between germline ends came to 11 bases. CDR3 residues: CASSTGLNSGNTIYF. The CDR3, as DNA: TGCGCCAGCAGCACGGGACTAAACTCTGGAAACACCATATATTTT.

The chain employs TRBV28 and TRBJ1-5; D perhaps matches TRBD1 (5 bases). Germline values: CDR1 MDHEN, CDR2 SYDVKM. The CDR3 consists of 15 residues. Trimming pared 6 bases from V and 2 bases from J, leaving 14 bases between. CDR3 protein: CASSRDRFGNQPQHF. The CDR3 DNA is TGTGCCAGCAGCAGAGACAGATTCGGCAATCAGCCCCAGCATTTT.

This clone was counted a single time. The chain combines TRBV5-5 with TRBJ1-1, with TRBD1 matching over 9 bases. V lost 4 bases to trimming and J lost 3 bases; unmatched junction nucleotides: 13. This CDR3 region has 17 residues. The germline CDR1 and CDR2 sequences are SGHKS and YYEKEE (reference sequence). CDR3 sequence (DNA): TGTGCCAGCAGCCAACCCCCGGGACAGGGATGGGACACTGAAGCTTTCTTT. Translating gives CASSQPPGQGWDTEAFF.

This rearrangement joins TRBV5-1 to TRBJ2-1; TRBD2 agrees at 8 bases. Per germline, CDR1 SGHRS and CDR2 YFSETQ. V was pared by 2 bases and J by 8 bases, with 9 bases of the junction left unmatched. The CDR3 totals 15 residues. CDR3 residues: CASSFGTSEWDEQFF. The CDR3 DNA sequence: TGCGCCAGCAGCTTCGGGACTAGTGAATGGGATGAGCAGTTCTTC.

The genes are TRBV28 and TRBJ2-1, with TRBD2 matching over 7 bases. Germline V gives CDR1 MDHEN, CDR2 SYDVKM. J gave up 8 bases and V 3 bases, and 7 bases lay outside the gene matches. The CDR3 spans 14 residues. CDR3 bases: TGTGCCAGCAGTTTTATCCTAGCGGAGCATGAGCAGTTCTTC. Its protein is CASSFILAEHEQFF.